Listed below are T cell receptor beta chains from one sample, sequenced in a study of T cell responses to AZD1222 COVID-19 vaccine. Method: immunoSEQ multiplex PCR; TCRdb's copy keeps in-frame clones and lacks some. The profile shows around 130,000 clones, approximately 86% of them singletons. The source was peripheral blood, collected on day 0 of AZD1222 vaccination. The origin of the receptors is an adult in good health. CDR3s include the opening cysteine and the closing phenylalanine or tryptophan. Fields, in order: J gene, V gene, D gene, clone size, CDR3 protein, CDR3 DNA. A D gene is named only where the DNA matches it firmly. Size tells how often a clone was seen (once, few, many) or the class of an expanded clone, and some rows leave it out.

TRBJ2-7	TRBV10-3	TRBD2	NA	CAISDKAGSGYEQYF	TGTGCCATCAGTGACAAAGCGGGGAGCGGCTACGAGCAGTACTTC
TRBJ2-3	TRBV7-2	NA	NA	CASSSSQDTQYF	TGTGCCAGCAGCTCAAGCCAAGATACGCAGTATTTT
TRBJ1-6	TRBV30	TRBD1	NA	CAGGQGYPPLHF	TGTGCCGGGGGACAGGGGTACCCGCCCCTCCACTTT
TRBJ2-7	TRBV27	NA	NA	CASSSPRYRATYEQYF	TGTGCCAGCAGTTCCCCCCGGTACAGGGCAACCTACGAGCAGTACTTC
TRBJ2-1	TRBV18	TRBD1	NA	CASSPPLRQGRNEQFF	TGTGCCAGCTCACCACCACTACGACAGGGGAGAAATGAGCAGTTCTTC
TRBJ2-7	TRBV12-3/TRBV12-4	NA	NA	CASSLASVGEQYF	TGTGCCAGCAGTTTAGCCTCTGTAGGGGAGCAGTACTTC
TRBJ2-1	TRBV7-3	NA	once	CASSLKGDEQFF	TGTGCCAGCAGCTTAAAAGGGGATGAGCAGTTCTTC
TRBJ2-1	TRBV4-3	NA	NA	CASSQGQRGEQFF	TGCGCCAGCAGCCAGGGACAGCGGGGTGAGCAGTTCTTC
TRBJ2-4	TRBV7-2	NA	NA	CASMEAGARLQYF	TGTGCCAGCATGGAGGCGGGGGCTCGACTTCAGTACTTC
TRBJ2-7	TRBV27	NA	NA	CASSSPQGAGGYEQYF	TGTGCCAGCAGTTCCCCCCAGGGCGCTGGGGGGTACGAGCAGTACTTC
TRBJ1-2	TRBV9	NA	NA	CASSDQGANYGYTF	TGTGCCAGCAGCGACCAGGGAGCCAACTATGGCTACACCTTC
TRBJ1-1	TRBV19	NA	once	CAVRERDGSYGTEAFF	TGTGCCGTGCGCGAGAGGGATGGAAGCTACGGCACTGAAGCTTTCTTT
TRBJ2-7	TRBV7-3	NA	NA	CASSPHRSEAYEQYF	TGTGCCAGCAGCCCTCACAGGAGTGAGGCCTACGAGCAGTACTTC
TRBJ2-7	TRBV28	TRBD1	NA	CASSPGTDTYEQYF	TGTGCCAGCAGTCCCGGGACAGACACCTACGAGCAGTACTTC
TRBJ2-7	TRBV7-9	NA	NA	CASSAPGTESSYEQYF	TGTGCCAGCAGCGCACCCGGGACCGAGAGCTCCTACGAGCAGTACTTC
TRBJ2-7	TRBV30	TRBD1	NA	CAWSGGTGLSEQYF	TGTGCCTGGAGTGGGGGGACAGGGCTGAGCGAGCAGTACTTC
TRBJ2-5	TRBV12-3/TRBV12-4	NA	NA	CASSSAPQETQYF	TGTGCCAGCAGTTCGGCTCCACAAGAGACCCAGTACTTC
TRBJ2-3	TRBV28	TRBD2	NA	CASSYSLTSGRTDTQYF	TGTGCCAGCAGTTACTCCTTGACTAGCGGACGCACAGATACGCAGTATTTT
TRBJ2-7	TRBV7-2	NA	NA	CTSSPSSYEQYF	TGTACCAGCAGTCCCAGCTCCTACGAGCAGTACTTC
TRBJ2-4	TRBV9	NA	NA	CASSGNVGGNIQYF	TGTGCCAGCAGCGGAAACGTCGGAGGAAACATTCAGTACTTC
TRBJ2-1	TRBV5-1	TRBD2	NA	CASTVLSSGGPYNEQFF	TGCGCCAGCACTGTCCTCTCCTCGGGGGGGCCCTACAATGAGCAGTTCTTC
TRBJ2-5	TRBV10-3	NA	NA	CATHPAGHLIQETQYF	TGTGCCACCCATCCCGCAGGACACCTCATTCAAGAGACCCAGTACTTC
TRBJ1-2	TRBV28	TRBD1	NA	CASSLWQGAGGYTF	TGTGCCAGCAGTTTATGGCAGGGGGCAGGCGGCTACACCTTC
TRBJ1-5	TRBV6-6	NA	once	CASSYPQDSNQPQHF	TGTGCCAGCAGTTACCCCCAGGATAGCAATCAGCCCCAGCATTTT
TRBJ2-7	TRBV3-1/TRBV3-2	TRBD1	NA	CASSSPGQGVGEQYF	TGTGCCAGCAGCTCCCCGGGACAGGGCGTCGGAGAGCAGTACTTC
TRBJ2-7	TRBV7-9	NA	NA	CASSPDSPYEQYF	TGTGCCAGCAGCCCGGATTCCCCCTACGAGCAGTACTTC
TRBJ1-5	TRBV25-1	NA	once	CASRAGTPSNQPQHF	TGTGCCAGCAGAGCGGGGACACCTAGCAATCAGCCCCAGCATTTT
TRBJ2-2	TRBV9	TRBD2	NA	CASSFGTSGGASTGELFF	TGTGCCAGCAGCTTCGGGACTAGCGGGGGGGCCAGTACCGGGGAGCTGTTTTTT